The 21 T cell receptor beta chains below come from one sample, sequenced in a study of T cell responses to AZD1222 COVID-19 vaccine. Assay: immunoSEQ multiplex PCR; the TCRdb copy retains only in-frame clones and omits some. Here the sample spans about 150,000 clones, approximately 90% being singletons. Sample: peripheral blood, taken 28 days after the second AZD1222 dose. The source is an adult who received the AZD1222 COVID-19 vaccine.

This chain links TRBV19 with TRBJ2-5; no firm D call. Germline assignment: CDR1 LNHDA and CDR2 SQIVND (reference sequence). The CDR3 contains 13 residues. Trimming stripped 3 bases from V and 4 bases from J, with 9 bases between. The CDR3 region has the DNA TGTGCCAGTAGTATTTGGGTAGGAGAGACCCAGTACTTC. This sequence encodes CASSIWVGETQYF.

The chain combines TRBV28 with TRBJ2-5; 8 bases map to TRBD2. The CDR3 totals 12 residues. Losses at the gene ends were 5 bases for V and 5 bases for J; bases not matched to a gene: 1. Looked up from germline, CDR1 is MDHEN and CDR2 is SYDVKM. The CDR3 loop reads CASSSGGETQYF. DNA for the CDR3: TGTGCCAGCAGTAGCGGGGGTGAGACCCAGTACTTC.

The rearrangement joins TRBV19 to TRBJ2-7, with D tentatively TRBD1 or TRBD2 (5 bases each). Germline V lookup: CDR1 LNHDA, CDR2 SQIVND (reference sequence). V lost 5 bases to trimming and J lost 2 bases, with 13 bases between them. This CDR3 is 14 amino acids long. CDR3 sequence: CASSSLGRTYEQYF. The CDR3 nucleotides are TGTGCCAGTAGTTCTCTGGGACGCACCTACGAGCAGTACTTC.

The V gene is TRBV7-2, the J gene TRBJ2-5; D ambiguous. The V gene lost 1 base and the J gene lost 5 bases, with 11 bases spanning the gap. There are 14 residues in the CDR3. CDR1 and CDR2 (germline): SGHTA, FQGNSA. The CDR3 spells CASSLVVSAETQYF. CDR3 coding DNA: TGTGCCAGCAGCTTAGTGGTTTCCGCCGAGACCCAGTACTTC.

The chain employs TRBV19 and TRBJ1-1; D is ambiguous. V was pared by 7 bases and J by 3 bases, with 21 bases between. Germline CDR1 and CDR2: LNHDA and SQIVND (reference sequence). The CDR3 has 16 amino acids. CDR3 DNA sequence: TGTGCCAGTACCCGAGCAGGCCAACGATTGGACACTGAAGCTTTCTTT. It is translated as CASTRAGQRLDTEAFF.

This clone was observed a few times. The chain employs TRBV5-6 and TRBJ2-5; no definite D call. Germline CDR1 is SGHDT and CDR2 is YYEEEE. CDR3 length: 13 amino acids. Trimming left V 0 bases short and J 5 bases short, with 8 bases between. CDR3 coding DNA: TGTGCCAGCAGCTTGGCCGGTCCCGAGACCCAGTACTTC. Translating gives CASSLAGPETQYF. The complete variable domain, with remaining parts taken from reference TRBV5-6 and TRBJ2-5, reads DAGVTQSPTHLIKTRGQQVTLRCSPKSGHDTVSWYQQALGQGPQFIFQYYEEEERQRGNFPDRFSGHQFPNYSSELNVNALLLGDSALYLCASSLAGPETQYFGPGTRLLVL.

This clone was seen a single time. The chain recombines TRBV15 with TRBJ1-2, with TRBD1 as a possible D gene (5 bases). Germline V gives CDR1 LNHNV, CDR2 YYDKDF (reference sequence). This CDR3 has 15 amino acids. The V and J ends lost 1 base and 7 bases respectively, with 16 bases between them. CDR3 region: CATSRAQGQVLGYTF. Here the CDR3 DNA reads TGTGCCACCAGCAGAGCGCAGGGCCAGGTCCTTGGCTACACCTTC.

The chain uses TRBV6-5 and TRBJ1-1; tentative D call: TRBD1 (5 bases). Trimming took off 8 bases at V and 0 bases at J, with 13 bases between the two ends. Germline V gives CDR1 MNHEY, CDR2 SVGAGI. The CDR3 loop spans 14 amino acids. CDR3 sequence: CASGEKGMNTEAFF. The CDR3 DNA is TGTGCCAGCGGGGAAAAGGGGATGAACACTGAAGCTTTCTTT.

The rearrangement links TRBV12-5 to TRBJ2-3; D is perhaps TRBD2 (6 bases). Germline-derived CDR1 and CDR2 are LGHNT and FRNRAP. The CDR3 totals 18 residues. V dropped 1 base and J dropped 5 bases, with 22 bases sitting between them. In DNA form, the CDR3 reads TGTGCTAGTGGTTTGGCCTCAGGCGGGACGGGAGTAGTAGATACGCAGTATTTT. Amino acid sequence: CASGLASGGTGVVDTQYF.

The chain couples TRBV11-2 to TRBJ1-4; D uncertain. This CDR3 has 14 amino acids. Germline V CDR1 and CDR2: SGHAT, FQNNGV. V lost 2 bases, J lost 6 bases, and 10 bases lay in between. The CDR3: CASSLRGRDEKLFF. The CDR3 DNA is TGTGCCAGCAGCTTACGGGGTAGGGATGAAAAACTGTTTTTT.

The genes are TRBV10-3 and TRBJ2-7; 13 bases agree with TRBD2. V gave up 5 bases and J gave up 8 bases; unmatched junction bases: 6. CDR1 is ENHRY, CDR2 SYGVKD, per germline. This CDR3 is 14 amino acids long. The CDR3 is CAISWTSGREKQYF. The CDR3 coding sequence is TGTGCCATCAGTTGGACTAGCGGGAGAGAGAAGCAGTACTTC.

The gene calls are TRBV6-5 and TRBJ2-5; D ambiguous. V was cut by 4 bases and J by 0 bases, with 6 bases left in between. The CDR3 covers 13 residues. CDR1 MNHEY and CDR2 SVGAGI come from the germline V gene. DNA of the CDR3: TGTGCCAGCAGTTTTCTCAACCAAGAGACCCAGTACTTC. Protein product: CASSFLNQETQYF.

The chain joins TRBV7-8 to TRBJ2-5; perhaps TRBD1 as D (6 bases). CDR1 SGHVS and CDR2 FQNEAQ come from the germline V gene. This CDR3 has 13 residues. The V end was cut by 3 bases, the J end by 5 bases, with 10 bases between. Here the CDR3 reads CASSFTGTETQYF. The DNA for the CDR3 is TGTGCCAGCAGCTTTACAGGGACGGAGACCCAGTACTTC.

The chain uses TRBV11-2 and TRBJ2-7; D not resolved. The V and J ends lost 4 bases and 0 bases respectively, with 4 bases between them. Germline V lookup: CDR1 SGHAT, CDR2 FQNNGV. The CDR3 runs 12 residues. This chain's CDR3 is CASSYISYEQYF. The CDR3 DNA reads TGTGCCAGCAGCTATATCTCCTACGAGCAGTACTTC.

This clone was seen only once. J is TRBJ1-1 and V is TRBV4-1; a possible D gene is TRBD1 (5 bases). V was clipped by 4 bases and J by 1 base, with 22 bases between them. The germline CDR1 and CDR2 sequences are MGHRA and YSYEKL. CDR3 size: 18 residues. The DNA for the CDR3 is TGCGCCAGCAGCCCGGAACGGCAGGGATGGCTGGGGAACACTGAAGCTTTCTTT. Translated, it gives CASSPERQGWLGNTEAFF.

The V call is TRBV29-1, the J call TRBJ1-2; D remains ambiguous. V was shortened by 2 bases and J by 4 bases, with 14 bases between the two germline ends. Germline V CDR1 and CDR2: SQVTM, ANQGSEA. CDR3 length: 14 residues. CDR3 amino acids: CSVENPSYRYGYTF. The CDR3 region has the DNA TGCAGCGTTGAAAATCCTAGTTATCGCTATGGCTACACCTTC. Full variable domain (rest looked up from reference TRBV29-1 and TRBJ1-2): SAVISQKPSRDICQRGTSLTIQCQVDSQVTMMFWYRQQPGQSLTLIATANQGSEATYESGFVIDKFPISRPNLTFSTLTVSNMSPEDSSIYLCSVENPSYRYGYTFGSGTRLTVV.

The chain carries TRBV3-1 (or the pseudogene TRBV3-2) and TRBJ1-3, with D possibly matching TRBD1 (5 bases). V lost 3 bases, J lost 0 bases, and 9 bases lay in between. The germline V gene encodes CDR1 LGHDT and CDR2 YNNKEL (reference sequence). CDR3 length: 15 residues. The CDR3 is CASSHRQHSGNTIYF. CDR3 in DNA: TGTGCCAGCAGCCATCGACAGCACTCTGGAAACACCATATATTTT.

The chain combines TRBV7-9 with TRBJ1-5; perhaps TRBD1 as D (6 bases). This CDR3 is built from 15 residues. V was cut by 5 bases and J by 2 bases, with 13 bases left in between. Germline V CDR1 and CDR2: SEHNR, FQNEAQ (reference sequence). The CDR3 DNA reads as TGTGCCAGCAGCCAAGAACAGGGCGGCAATCAGCCCCAGCATTTT. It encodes CASSQEQGGNQPQHF.

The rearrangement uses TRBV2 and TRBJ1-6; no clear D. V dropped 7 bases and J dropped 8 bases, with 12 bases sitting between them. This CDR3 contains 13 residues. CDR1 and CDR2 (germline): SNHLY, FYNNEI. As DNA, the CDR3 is TGTGCCAGCACCCGAGAACCCGATTCACCCCTCCACTTT. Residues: CASTREPDSPLHF.

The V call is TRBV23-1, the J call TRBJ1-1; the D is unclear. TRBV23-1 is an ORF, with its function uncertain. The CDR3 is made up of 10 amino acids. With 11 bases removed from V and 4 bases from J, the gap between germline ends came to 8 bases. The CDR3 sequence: CAPHGTEAFF. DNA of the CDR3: TGCGCCCCACATGGCACTGAAGCTTTCTTT.

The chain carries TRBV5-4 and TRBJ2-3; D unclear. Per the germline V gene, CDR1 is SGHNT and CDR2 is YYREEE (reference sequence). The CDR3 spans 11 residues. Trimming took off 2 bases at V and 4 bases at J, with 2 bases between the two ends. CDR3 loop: CASSFADTQYF. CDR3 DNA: TGTGCCAGCAGCTTCGCAGATACGCAGTATTTT. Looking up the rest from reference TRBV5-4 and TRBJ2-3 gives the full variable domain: ETGVTQSPTHLIKTRGQQVTLRCSSQSGHNTVSWYQQALGQGPQFIFQYYREEENGRGNFPPRFSGLQFPNYSSELNVNALELDDSALYLCASSFADTQYFGPGTRLTVL.